These T cell receptor beta chains were read from a single sample in a study of blood T cell repertoires in COVID-19. Sequencing used immunoSEQ multiplex PCR; TCRdb keeps in-frame clones, though not all of them. The data contain approximately 310,000 clones, around 87% of them singletons. Sequencing input: peripheral blood. The source is a man between 50 and 59 years old with active or convalescent COVID-19. The conserved cysteine and the conserved F or W are not part of the CDR3 here. Each record gives: V gene, clone size, J gene, CDR3 protein. Clone size is stated in some rows and not others, as once, few, many or a class when expanded.

v_call: TRBV4-1; clone_size: .; j_call: TRBJ2-1; cdr3_aa: ASSQGGYGGADNEQF
v_call: TRBV5-1; clone_size: .; j_call: TRBJ2-7; cdr3_aa: ASSLRTGGGHEQY
v_call: TRBV6-5; clone_size: .; j_call: TRBJ1-2; cdr3_aa: ASSQGPYGYT
v_call: TRBV7-3; clone_size: .; j_call: TRBJ2-1; cdr3_aa: ASSSIAGDWNEQF
v_call: TRBV5-1; clone_size: .; j_call: TRBJ2-1; cdr3_aa: ASSLGGLATSYNEQF
v_call: TRBV5-4; clone_size: few; j_call: TRBJ1-6; cdr3_aa: ASSVDSNNSPLH
v_call: TRBV10-3; clone_size: .; j_call: TRBJ2-3; cdr3_aa: AISEVIGVGDTQY
v_call: TRBV2; clone_size: .; j_call: TRBJ1-6; cdr3_aa: ASTQGVTHSPLH
v_call: TRBV10-3; clone_size: .; j_call: TRBJ2-1; cdr3_aa: AISGSSGRASEQF
v_call: TRBV11-2; clone_size: .; j_call: TRBJ1-1; cdr3_aa: ASSLADSNTEAF
v_call: TRBV11-1; clone_size: .; j_call: TRBJ2-2; cdr3_aa: ASRDRPNTGELF
v_call: TRBV9; clone_size: .; j_call: TRBJ1-1; cdr3_aa: ASSVGYKRGLYTEAF